The sequence of this TCR beta chain was determined in a study of early T cells in non-severe SARS-CoV-2 infection. Overall study: Chains were unpaired, as sequencing was done on bulk RNA from unsorted whole blood. General study points: Lookups in VDJdb leaned toward anti-spike CD8 responses and missed private and CD4 specificities.

This clonotype was counted ten times or more. As yet, its antigen is unknown. The TCR library protocol attached unique molecular identifiers to the individual cDNA molecules. Each CDR3 protein gets one entry after TCRdb re-called the 5' RACE reads with MiXCR. The sample carries about 18,000 distinct CDR3 sequences, more than 5% recorded once. This CDR3 contains 14 residues. V lost 0 bases and J 0 bases, leaving 5 bases between the germline ends. CDR1 is SGHRS, CDR2 YFSETQ, per germline. This chain uses TRBV5-1 with TRBJ2-3; D not certain. This clonotype originated in an adult who was a healthcare worker with PCR-confirmed SARS-CoV-2 infection or an uninfected control (not recorded which). Sample: whole blood. As DNA, the CDR3 is TGCGCCAGCAGCTTGGCACAAAGCACAGATACGCAGTATTTT. Encoded protein: CASSLAQSTDTQYF.